These 20 T cell receptor beta chains were sequenced from one sample in a study of T cell repertoires in ileal Crohn's disease. The data were produced by immunoSEQ multiplex PCR, yet TCRdb's version contains in-frame clones alone and is incomplete. The profile shows about 17,000 clones, over 80% of them singletons. Sequencing was carried out using ileal tissue. These receptors were collected from an adult with Crohn's disease.

This clone has a single count. This sequence joins TRBV6-1 and TRBJ1-2, with a weak D call TRBD1 (5 bases). CDR3 length equals 13 residues. Germline V lookup: CDR1 MNHNS, CDR2 SASEGT. V lost 8 bases and J 7 bases, leaving 17 bases between the germline ends. The CDR3 bases are TGTGCCAGCGGCGGGGCAGTAATGGCTGGCTACACCTTC. This translates into CASGGAVMAGYTF.

The chain is built from TRBV7-2 and TRBJ1-1, with 7 bases identical to TRBD1. V was pared by 4 bases and J by 10 bases, with 12 bases of the junction left unmatched. The CDR3 runs 14 residues. Germline V CDR1 and CDR2: SGHTA, FQGNSA. CDR3 DNA: TGTGCCAGCAGCTCCCAAATGAGAACAGGGGTAGCTTTCTTT. Protein product: CASSSQMRTGVAFF.

V gene TRBV7-2 combines with J gene TRBJ1-2, with D unresolved. V was pared by 5 bases and J by 8 bases, with 18 bases between. This CDR3 has 14 residues. CDR1 is SGHTA, CDR2 FQGNSA, per germline. The CDR3 region is CASSPPGVLEGYTF. The DNA for the CDR3 is TGTGCCAGCAGCCCCCCCGGAGTTTTAGAGGGCTACACCTTC. Looking up the rest from reference TRBV7-2 and TRBJ1-2 gives the full variable domain: GAGVSQSPSNKVTEKGKDVELRCDPISGHTALYWYRQSLGQGLEFLIYFQGNSAPDKSGLPSDRFSAERTGGSVSTLTIQRTQQEDSAVYLCASSPPGVLEGYTFGSGTRLTVV.

The chain employs TRBV18 and TRBJ1-1; TRBD1 aligns across 7 bases. The CDR3 sequence is 15 residues long. Germline CDR1 reads KGHSH; CDR2 reads LQKENI. V shed 1 base, J shed 1 base, and the junction held 3 bases outside the gene matches. CDR3 amino acids: CASSPQDRSNTEAFF. Written as DNA, the CDR3 is TGTGCCAGCTCACCACAGGACAGGTCGAACACTGAAGCTTTCTTT.

This rearrangement joins TRBV6-5 to TRBJ1-6; possibly TRBD1 for D (6 bases). Trimming shortened V by 3 bases and J by 7 bases, and 10 bases separated the two germline ends. Per the germline V gene, CDR1 is MNHEY and CDR2 is SVGAGI. The CDR3 is 14 residues long. The CDR3 coding sequence is TGTGCCAGCAGTTATCAGGGGCGGAATTCACCCCTCCACTTT. This sequence encodes CASSYQGRNSPLHF.

The chain employs TRBV9 and TRBJ1-5; D remains unclear. This CDR3 has 13 amino acids. The germline V gene has CDR1 SGDLS and CDR2 YYNGEE. V was cut by 0 bases and J by 7 bases, with 8 bases left in between. The CDR3 is CASSVGPEQPQHF. DNA for the CDR3: TGTGCCAGCAGCGTAGGGCCCGAACAGCCCCAGCATTTT. The whole variable domain, filled in from reference TRBV9 and TRBJ1-5, reads DSGVTQTPKHLITATGQRVTLRCSPRSGDLSVYWYQQSLDQGLQFLIQYYNGEERAKGNILERFSAQQFPDLHSELNLSSLELGDSALYFCASSVGPEQPQHFGDGTRLSIL.

Here the CDR3 DNA reads TGTGCCAGCAGTTACCGGGACAGTTATGGCTACACCTTC. This translates into CASSYRDSYGYTF. The chain couples TRBV27 to TRBJ1-2; 7 positions agree with TRBD1. Losses at the gene ends were 4 bases for V and 5 bases for J; bases not matched to a gene: 4. CDR1 MNHEY and CDR2 SMNVEV come from the germline V gene (reference sequence). The CDR3 length is 13 residues.

J is TRBJ2-7 and V is TRBV4-3; possibly TRBD2 for D (6 bases). The ends were cut back, 4 bases at V and 3 bases at J, with 22 bases in the middle. The CDR3 consists of 17 residues. Germline CDR1 is LGHNA and CDR2 is YSLEER. CDR3 bases: TGCGCCAGCAGCCGACTTGCGGGCGGCGGGGAGTACTACGAGCAGTACTTC. Amino acids: CASSRLAGGGEYYEQYF.

This chain joins TRBV5-4 and TRBJ1-2; the D is unclear. Germline assignment: CDR1 SGHNT and CDR2 YYREEE (reference sequence). The CDR3 sequence is 14 residues long. V was cut by 1 base and J by 2 bases, with 9 bases left in between. DNA of the CDR3: TGTGCCAGCAGCTTGTATCAGTCCAACTATGGCTACACCTTC. It specifies CASSLYQSNYGYTF.

The rearrangement uses TRBV12-1 and TRBJ2-3; the table assigns TRBD2, which was not confirmed against the DNA. TRBV12-1 is termed a pseudogene. The CDR3 spans 17 residues. The CDR3 nucleotides are TGTGCCAGCAGCCAATCTAACGGAGGGGGGGGCACAGATACGCAGTATTTT. Protein sequence: CASSQSNGGGGTDTQYF.

The chain joins TRBV10-3 to TRBJ1-1; TRBD1 matches 8 bases. The CDR3 contains 14 residues. Germline CDR1 and CDR2: ENHRY and SYGVKD. Trimming cost V 3 bases and J 5 bases; bases outside gene matches: 5. The CDR3 DNA reads TGTGCCATCAGTGAAAGGACAGGGCGGACTGAAGCTTTCTTT. Its protein is CAISERTGRTEAFF.

The rearrangement links TRBV4-3 to TRBJ1-2; 8 nucleotides match TRBD1. This CDR3 comprises 17 residues. J was trimmed by 4 bases and V by 4 bases; bases with no gene match: 14. Per germline, CDR1 LGHNA and CDR2 YSLEER. This CDR3 is CASSPRGDRGWGYGYTF. DNA for the CDR3: TGCGCCAGCAGCCCGAGGGGAGACAGGGGCTGGGGCTATGGCTACACCTTC.

The genes are TRBV5-1 and TRBJ2-2, with TRBD1 matching 7 bases. V dropped 9 bases and J dropped 6; count of bases not matched to a gene: 8. Germline V CDR1 and CDR2: SGHRS, YFSETQ. The CDR3 is made up of 13 amino acids. In DNA, the CDR3 is TGCGCCACTCGACAGGGAAGCCCCGGGGAGCTGTTTTTT. Protein product: CATRQGSPGELFF.

The chain combines TRBV7-2 with TRBJ2-7; TRBD1 agrees at 10 bases. CDR1 is SGHTA and CDR2 is FQGNSA in the germline V gene. The CDR3 sequence is 16 residues long. Germline trimming cut 5 bases from V and 1 base from J; bases unmatched to any gene: 8. CDR3: CASSNRGQGRSYEQYF. Here the CDR3 DNA reads TGTGCCAGCAGCAATAGGGGACAGGGGAGGTCCTACGAGCAGTACTTC. Complete variable domain (other parts from reference TRBV7-2 and TRBJ2-7): GAGVSQSPSNKVTEKGKDVELRCDPISGHTALYWYRQSLGQGLEFLIYFQGNSAPDKSGLPSDRFSAERTGGSVSTLTIQRTQQEDSAVYLCASSNRGQGRSYEQYFGPGTRLTVT.

The chain couples TRBV27 to TRBJ2-7; 7 nucleotides line up with TRBD1. The CDR3 length is 15 residues. After removal of 3 bases from V and 7 bases from J, the junction contained 12 bases not matched to a gene. Germline V lookup: CDR1 MNHEY, CDR2 SMNVEV (reference sequence). CDR3: CASSLDRTPYREQYF. The CDR3 DNA follows: TGTGCCAGCAGTTTGGACAGGACTCCTTATAGGGAGCAGTACTTC.

This clone was detected once. The chain recombines TRBV5-1 with TRBJ2-5, with TRBD1 matching over 7 bases. The germline V gene encodes CDR1 SGHRS and CDR2 YFSETQ. The CDR3 consists of 17 residues. J gave up 1 base and V 0 bases, and 9 bases lay outside the gene matches. The CDR3 bases are TGCGCCAGCAGCTTGGGGAGCGAGGGGGCGCTCCAAGAGACCCAGTACTTC. Protein product: CASSLGSEGALQETQYF. Variable domain in full (rest from reference TRBV5-1 and TRBJ2-5): KAGVTQTPRYLIKTRGQQVTLSCSPISGHRSVSWYQQTPGQGLQFLFEYFSETQRNKGNFPGRFSGRQFSNSRSEMNVSTLELGDSALYLCASSLGSEGALQETQYFGPGTRLLVL.

The V call is TRBV5-1, the J call TRBJ1-1, with TRBD1 matching over 8 bases. This CDR3 has 14 amino acids. V trimming: 3 bases; J trimming: 5 bases; junction bases outside the gene matches: 6. Germline V lookup: CDR1 SGHRS, CDR2 YFSETQ. The CDR3 spells CASSSGGRGTEAFF. The CDR3 DNA sequence: TGCGCCAGCAGCTCAGGGGGCCGAGGGACTGAAGCTTTCTTT.

The chain is built from TRBV5-5 and TRBJ1-1; D may be TRBD1 (5 bases). Per germline, CDR1 SGHKS and CDR2 YYEKEE (reference sequence). The V end lost 4 bases, the J end lost 1 base, and 8 bases lay between the germline ends. The CDR3 length is 13 residues. CDR3: CASSVTGNTEAFF. CDR3 bases: TGTGCCAGCAGCGTAACAGGGAACACTGAAGCTTTCTTT.

DNA of the CDR3: TGTGCCAGTAGTATGGAGGGGATGAATCAGCCCCAGCATTTT. Its translation: CASSMEGMNQPQHF. V is TRBV19 and J is TRBJ1-5; maybe TRBD1 (5 bases). The CDR3 is 14 residues long. Deletions cut 3 bases from V and 4 bases from J, with 10 bases between. Germline V lookup: CDR1 LNHDA, CDR2 SQIVND (reference sequence).

This chain uses TRBV5-6 with TRBJ2-7; 11 positions agree with TRBD1. Germline loops: CDR1 SGHDT, CDR2 YYEEEE. The trim removed 3 bases at V and 2 bases at J, leaving 13 bases unmatched. The CDR3 runs 18 residues. The CDR3 DNA follows: TGTGCCAGCAGCTCTTGGGGGACAGGGGGGTTTTTGGCCTACGAGCAGTACTTC. Translation: CASSSWGTGGFLAYEQYF.